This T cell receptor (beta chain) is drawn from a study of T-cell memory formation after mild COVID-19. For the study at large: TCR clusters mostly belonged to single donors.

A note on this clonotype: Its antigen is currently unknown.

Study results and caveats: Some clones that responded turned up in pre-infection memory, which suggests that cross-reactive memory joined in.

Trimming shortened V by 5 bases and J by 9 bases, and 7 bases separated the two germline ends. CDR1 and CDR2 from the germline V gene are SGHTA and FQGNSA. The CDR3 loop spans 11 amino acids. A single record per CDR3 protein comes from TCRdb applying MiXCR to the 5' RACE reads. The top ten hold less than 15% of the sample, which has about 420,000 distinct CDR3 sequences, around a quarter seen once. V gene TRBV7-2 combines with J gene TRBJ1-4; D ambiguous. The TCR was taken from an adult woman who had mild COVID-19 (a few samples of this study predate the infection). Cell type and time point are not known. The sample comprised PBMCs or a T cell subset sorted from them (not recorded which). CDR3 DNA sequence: TGTGCCAGCAGCACCAGTAAAAAACTGTTTTTT. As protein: CASSTSKKLFF.